This T cell receptor beta chain was identified during a study of shared clonotypes between healthy human individuals. Study details: Donor ages ranged 18 to 49 years: a couple of women, a few men.

Study results and limitations: Larger estimated richness was generally recorded for naive subsets relative to memory subsets.

Selected positively for CCR7 and CD45RO-negative, naive CD8 cells excluded terminally differentiated effector memory CD45RA+ cells. Every donor, a Caucasian adult, lived in Nashville, Tennessee. Method: immunoSEQ multiplex PCR; TCRdb's copy keeps in-frame clones and lacks some. This table holds about 680,000 clones, 92% found once. As for this clone: No antigen is known for it.

This receptor was obtained from a man aged 30 to 39 in good health. The material sequenced was naive CD8+ T cells sorted from blood.

CDR3 loop: CASSRRQGLGYEQYF. DNA of the CDR3: TGTGCCAGCAGTCGCCGACAGGGCTTGGGCTACGAGCAGTACTTC. The rearrangement uses TRBV28 and TRBJ2-7, with 7 bases fitting TRBD1. The ends lost 5 bases at V and 3 bases at J; junction bases unmatched: 10. This CDR3 region has 15 residues. In germline, CDR1 is MDHEN, CDR2 SYDVKM.